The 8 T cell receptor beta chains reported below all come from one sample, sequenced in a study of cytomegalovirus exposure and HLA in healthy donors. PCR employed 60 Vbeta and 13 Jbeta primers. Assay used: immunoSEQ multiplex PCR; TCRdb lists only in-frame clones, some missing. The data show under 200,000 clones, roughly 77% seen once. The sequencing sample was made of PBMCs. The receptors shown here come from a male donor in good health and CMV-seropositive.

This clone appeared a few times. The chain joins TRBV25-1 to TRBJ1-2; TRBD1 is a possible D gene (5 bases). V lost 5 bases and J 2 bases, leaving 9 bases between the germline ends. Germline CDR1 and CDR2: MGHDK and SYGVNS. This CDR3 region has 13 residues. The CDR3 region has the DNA TGTGCCAGCAGTCGTGGGGCCAACTATGGCTACACCTTC. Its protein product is CASSRGANYGYTF.

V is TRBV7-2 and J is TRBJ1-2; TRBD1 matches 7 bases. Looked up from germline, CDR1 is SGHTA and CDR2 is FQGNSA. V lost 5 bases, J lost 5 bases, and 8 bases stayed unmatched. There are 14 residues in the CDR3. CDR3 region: CASSRQGVSYGYTF. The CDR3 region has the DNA TGTGCCAGCAGCCGACAGGGAGTGAGTTATGGCTACACCTTC.

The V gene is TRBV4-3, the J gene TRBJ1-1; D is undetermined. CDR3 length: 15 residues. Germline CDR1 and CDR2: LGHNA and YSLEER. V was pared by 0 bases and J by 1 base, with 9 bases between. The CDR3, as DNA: TGCGCCAGCAGCCAAGATCTCCCCGGGAACACTGAAGCTTTCTTT. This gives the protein CASSQDLPGNTEAFF.

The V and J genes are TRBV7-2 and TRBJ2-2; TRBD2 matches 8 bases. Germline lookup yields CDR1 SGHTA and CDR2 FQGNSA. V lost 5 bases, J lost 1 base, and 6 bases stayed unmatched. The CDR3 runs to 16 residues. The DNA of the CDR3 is TGTGCCAGCAGCCCGGGGGGGGTGTGGAACACCGGGGAGCTGTTTTTT. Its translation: CASSPGGVWNTGELFF.

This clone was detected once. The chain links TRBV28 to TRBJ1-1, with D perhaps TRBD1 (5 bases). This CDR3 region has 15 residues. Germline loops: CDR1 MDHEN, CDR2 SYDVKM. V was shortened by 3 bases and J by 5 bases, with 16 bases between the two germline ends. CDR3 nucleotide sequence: TGTGCCAGCAGTTTGACACTACTGGACATAACTGAAGCTTTCTTT. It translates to CASSLTLLDITEAFF.

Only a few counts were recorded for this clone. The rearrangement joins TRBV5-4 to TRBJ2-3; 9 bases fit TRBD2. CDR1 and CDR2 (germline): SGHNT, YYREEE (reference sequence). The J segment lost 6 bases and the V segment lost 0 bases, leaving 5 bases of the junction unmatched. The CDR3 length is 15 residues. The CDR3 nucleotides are TGTGCCAGCAGCTTGGGCGGGGGGGATATGGATACGCAGTATTTT. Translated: CASSLGGGDMDTQYF.

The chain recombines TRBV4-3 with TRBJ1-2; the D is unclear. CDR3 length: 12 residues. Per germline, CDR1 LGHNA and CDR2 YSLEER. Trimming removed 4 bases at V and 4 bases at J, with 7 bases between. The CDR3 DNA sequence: TGCGCCAGCAGCCGGACTGGCTATGGCTACACCTTC. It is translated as CASSRTGYGYTF.

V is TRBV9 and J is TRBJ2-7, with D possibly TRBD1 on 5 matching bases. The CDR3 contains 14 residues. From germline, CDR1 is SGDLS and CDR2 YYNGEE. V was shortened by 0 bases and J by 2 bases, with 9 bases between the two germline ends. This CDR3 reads CASSVDQGPYEQYF. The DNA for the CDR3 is TGTGCCAGCAGCGTAGATCAGGGCCCCTACGAGCAGTACTTC.